This passage covers 13 T cell receptor beta chains from one sample sequenced in a study of blood T cell repertoires in COVID-19 (dated by TCRdb to about 2020). The library was generated by the immunoSEQ multiplex PCR assay. TCRdb's version of the immuneACCESS table is confined to in-frame rearrangements and falls short of the full clone set. An unresolved V gene accounts for under half of the shortfall where checked; the remainder is of unknown origin. The sample has about 190,000 clones on record, around 78% of them singletons. Together, the top ten hold approximately 3% of the sample. The sequenced sample was peripheral blood. These receptors were taken from a woman of 80 years or more with active or convalescent COVID-19.

The chain links TRBV27 to TRBJ2-2; TRBD2 might be the D (5 bases). Per germline, CDR1 MNHEY and CDR2 SMNVEV (reference sequence). V was shortened by 4 bases and J by 6 bases, with 12 bases between the two germline ends. This CDR3 region has 14 residues. The CDR3: CASSYSGVSGELFF. For the CDR3, the DNA is TGTGCCAGCAGTTACTCCGGGGTATCCGGGGAGCTGTTTTTT.

The chain joins TRBV3-1 (or the pseudogene TRBV3-2) to TRBJ2-7, with TRBD2 matching over 8 bases. The germline gives CDR1 LGHDT, CDR2 YNNKEL (reference sequence). CDR3 size: 14 residues. V lost 4 bases to trimming and J lost 3 bases; unmatched junction nucleotides: 5. The CDR3 is CASSLGGGNYEQYF. The CDR3 bases are TGTGCCAGCAGCCTTGGCGGGGGGAACTACGAGCAGTACTTC.

Only a few counts were recorded for this clone. The chain carries TRBV6-5 and TRBJ1-6; TRBD1 is a possible D gene (5 bases). CDR1 is MNHEY and CDR2 is SVGAGI in the germline V gene. Trimming took off 0 bases at V and 8 bases at J, with 14 bases between the two ends. This CDR3 has 16 residues. DNA for the CDR3: TGTGCCAGCAGTTACTCTGTCTCCAGGGCGTATTCACCCCTCCACTTT. Protein: CASSYSVSRAYSPLHF.

This clone was counted once. The chain's CDR3 is CASRTGMANEKLFF. The CDR3 nucleotides are TGTGCCAGCAGGACAGGGATGGCTAATGAAAAACTGTTTTTT. The rearrangement joins TRBV6-5 to TRBJ1-4; TRBD1 matches 7 bases. The CDR3 contains 14 residues. The germline CDR1 and CDR2 sequences are MNHEY and SVGAGI. V was pared by 6 bases and J by 3 bases, with 4 bases of the junction left unmatched.

The count of this clone is one. This chain links TRBV28 with TRBJ2-7; TRBD1 agrees at 9 bases. The junction had 10 bases not matched to a gene; V was cut back by 5 bases and J by 5 bases. Looked up from germline, CDR1 is MDHEN and CDR2 is SYDVKM. The CDR3 runs 15 residues. Here the CDR3 reads CASSTGTGLSHEQYF. CDR3 sequence (DNA): TGTGCCAGCAGTACTGGGACAGGGCTGTCCCACGAGCAGTACTTC. Full variable domain (missing parts from reference TRBV28 and TRBJ2-7): DVKVTQSSRYLVKRTGEKVFLECVQDMDHENMFWYRQDPGLGLRLIYFSYDVKMKEKGDIPEGYSVSREKKERFSLILESASTNQTSMYLCASSTGTGLSHEQYFGPGTRLTVT.

CDR3 protein: CASSSGHRLFYNEQFF. CDR3 DNA sequence: TGTGCCAGTAGTAGCGGACACCGTCTCTTCTACAATGAGCAGTTCTTC. The rearrangement joins TRBV19 to TRBJ2-1; perhaps TRBD1 as D (5 bases). Trimming shortened V by 4 bases and J by 3 bases, and 16 bases separated the two germline ends. The CDR3 sequence is 16 residues long. Per germline, CDR1 LNHDA and CDR2 SQIVND (reference sequence).

This chain links TRBV11-2 with TRBJ2-2; TRBD2 matches 9 bases. V lost 6 bases, J lost 4 bases, and 9 bases stayed unmatched. Germline loops: CDR1 SGHAT, CDR2 FQNNGV. This CDR3 is built from 16 residues. This chain's CDR3 is CASRPIRRGGTGELFF. The CDR3 DNA is TGTGCCAGCAGACCCATCAGGCGGGGGGGCACCGGGGAGCTGTTTTTT.

V and J are TRBV6-5 and TRBJ2-7, with TRBD1 matching over 10 bases. Germline-derived CDR1 and CDR2 are MNHEY and SVGAGI. This CDR3 spans 15 amino acids. Trimming cost V 0 bases and J 3 bases; bases outside gene matches: 2. The CDR3: CASSYSGTGVYEQYF. CDR3 nucleotides: TGTGCCAGCAGTTACTCAGGGACAGGGGTCTACGAGCAGTACTTC.

This clone has a single count. V usage is TRBV6-5 and J usage is TRBJ2-7; 7 bases match TRBD1. Trimming removed 3 bases from V and 3 bases from J; junction bases left unmatched: 11. This CDR3 has 16 amino acids. CDR1 is MNHEY, CDR2 SVGAGI, per germline. CDR3 DNA: TGTGCCAGCAGTTATCTCCCTCCGGGACAGAACTACGAGCAGTACTTC. It yields the protein CASSYLPPGQNYEQYF.

The chain recombines TRBV7-9 with TRBJ1-6; 7 bases align to TRBD1. The J segment lost 4 bases and the V segment lost 5 bases, leaving 14 bases of the junction unmatched. The CDR3 sequence is 18 residues long. Looked up from germline, CDR1 is SEHNR and CDR2 is FQNEAQ (reference sequence). This chain's CDR3 is CASSKTRPGGQYNSPLHF. The CDR3 DNA follows: TGTGCCAGCAGCAAGACCCGCCCCGGGGGACAGTATAATTCACCCCTCCACTTT.

CDR3 protein: CASSPTQGAGQPQHF. CDR3 nucleotide sequence: TGTGCCAGCAGTCCCACCCAGGGGGCTGGGCAGCCCCAGCATTTT. The V gene is TRBV28, the J gene TRBJ1-5; 8 bases fit TRBD1. J gave up 7 bases and V 5 bases, and 10 bases lay outside the gene matches. CDR3 length equals 15 residues. CDR1 and CDR2 (germline): MDHEN, SYDVKM.

The sample holds one count of this clone. V is TRBV11-2 and J is TRBJ1-1, with 7 bases aligning to TRBD1. Per the germline V gene, CDR1 is SGHAT and CDR2 is FQNNGV. The CDR3 is 10 amino acids. Germline trimming cut 5 bases from V and 10 bases from J; bases unmatched to any gene: 1. The CDR3, as DNA: TGTGCCAGCAGCAGGGGGCGAGCTTTCTTT. Its protein product is CASSRGRAFF.

The chain is built from TRBV5-4 and TRBJ2-3, with 10 nucleotides matching TRBD1. The CDR3 runs to 15 residues. V lost 2 bases and J lost 6; bases outside the gene matches: 6. Germline CDR1 SGHNT, CDR2 YYREEE (reference sequence). In DNA, the CDR3 is TGTGCCAGCAGCTTTCTGACAGGGGGCGTGGATACGCAGTATTTT. Translation gives CASSFLTGGVDTQYF.